These T cell receptor beta chains were read from a single sample in a study of shared clonotypes between healthy human individuals. Some clones are missing from TCRdb's copy, which holds only in-frame ones; the method was immunoSEQ multiplex PCR. The table records more than 2 million clones, 90% to 95% of them present only once. Sequencing input: naive CD8+ T cells from PBMCs. These receptors were collected from a man aged 18-30 years in good health. Some clones in this sample may be carry-over from other donors' samples. The CDR3 runs from the conserved cysteine through the conserved F or W. The D gene is left open where the match is weak. Size is omitted from some rows. Given values are once, few, many or a class for expanded clones.

clone size	D gene	J gene	V gene	CDR3 DNA	CDR3 protein
-	TRBD2	TRBJ2-7	TRBV7-9	TGTGCCAGCCAAAGCGAGGCGGGAGGGCCGTACGAGCAGTACTTC	CASQSEAGGPYEQYF
-	-	TRBJ2-7	TRBV28	TGTGCCAGCAGTCCGGGGGTTGGGGGTTACGAGCAGTACTTC	CASSPGVGGYEQYF
once	TRBD2	TRBJ2-3	TRBV7-9	TGTGCCAGCAGCGCCATAGGGCGGGGGACCCCTACGTATTTT	CASSAIGRGTPTYF
-	-	TRBJ2-3	TRBV2	TGTGCCAGCAGAGCCGGTCTAGCTCCAGATACGCAGTATTTT	CASRAGLAPDTQYF
-	-	TRBJ1-5	TRBV9	TGTGCCAGCAGTCGGGACAATTCCCTCTGGCCCCAGCATTTT	CASSRDNSLWPQHF
-	TRBD1	TRBJ1-1	TRBV18	TGTGCCAGCTCACCACCGGTCGCTGCTTTGGGACAGGGGGCTGAAGCTTTCTTT	CASSPPVAALGQGAEAFF
once	TRBD2	TRBJ2-1	TRBV5-4	TGTGCCAGCAGCCCCGAAGTTGGACTAGAGCCAAAAGATGAGCAGTTCTTC	CASSPEVGLEPKDEQFF
-	TRBD2	TRBJ2-7	TRBV9	TGTGCCAGCAGCGTAGGTTCTAGCGGATACGAGCAGTACTTC	CASSVGSSGYEQYF
-	-	TRBJ1-2	TRBV7-9	TGTGCCAGCAGCTTCTCGACGGGCTATGGCTACACCTTC	CASSFSTGYGYTF
-	-	TRBJ1-1	TRBV21-1	TGTGCCAGCAGCAAAGTTTCCCGGGCCGAAAGAGAGAACACTGAAGCTTTCTTT	CASSKVSRAERENTEAFF
-	-	TRBJ2-2	TRBV7-6	TGTGCCAGCAGCTTAGTTTTTGGGGACACCGGGGAGCTGTTTTTT	CASSLVFGDTGELFF
-	TRBD2	TRBJ2-7	TRBV6-5	TGTGCCAGCAGTTCCCCGGGGGGTTACTCCTACGAGCAGTACTTC	CASSSPGGYSYEQYF
-	TRBD2	TRBJ2-3	TRBV6-5	TGTGCCAGCAGTTACCTGGCTAGCGGGAGGGCAGATACGCAGTATTTT	CASSYLASGRADTQYF
-	TRBD2	TRBJ2-5	TRBV9	TGTGCCAGCAGCCGAAGTGGGACTACCCAAGAGACCCAGTACTTC	CASSRSGTTQETQYF
-	-	TRBJ1-2	TRBV30	TGTGCCTGGTCCCCAACAGGGAATGGCTACACCTTC	CAWSPTGNGYTF
-	-	TRBJ1-1	TRBV15	TGTGCCACCAGCACTGGGACGCTGGCTTTCTTT	CATSTGTLAFF
-	-	TRBJ1-2	TRBV4-3	TGCGCCAGCAGGCAAACGACGACGGGCTCCTATGGCTACACCTTC	CASRQTTTGSYGYTF
-	-	TRBJ2-7	TRBV27	TGTGCCAGCAGTTTAGGCTGGAGATACGAGCAGTACTTC	CASSLGWRYEQYF
-	-	TRBJ1-4	TRBV11-2	TGTGCCAGCAGCCAGGGTCTAGCTAATGAAAAACTGTTTTTT	CASSQGLANEKLFF
-	-	TRBJ1-1	TRBV5-1	TGCGCCAGCAGCTTGACGACACCAGGGTACACTGAAGCTTTCTTT	CASSLTTPGYTEAFF
-	-	TRBJ2-3	TRBV7-9	TGTGGCGGACAAACCTACACAGATACGCAGTATTTT	CGGQTYTDTQYF
-	-	TRBJ2-7	TRBV2	TGTGCCAGCAGTGAATATTCCCCCGAGCAGTACTTC	CASSEYSPEQYF
-	TRBD1	TRBJ2-5	TRBV7-9	TGTGCCAGCAGCTTCCTGTACAGGGGGCATGGCGAAGAGACCCAGTACTTC	CASSFLYRGHGEETQYF
-	-	TRBJ2-7	TRBV27	TGTGCCAGCAGTTTTAGCGGAAGCTCCTACGAGCAGTACTTC	CASSFSGSSYEQYF
few	-	TRBJ2-2	TRBV27	TGTGCCAGCAGTTTCAACACCGGGGAGCTGTTTTTT	CASSFNTGELFF
once	-	TRBJ1-5	TRBV11-2	TGTGCCAGCAGCGCTACAGGAGATAGCAATCAGCCCCAGCATTTT	CASSATGDSNQPQHF
-	TRBD1	TRBJ1-5	TRBV7-2	TGTGCCAGCAGCTTAGTGGGACAGGCCAGCAATCAGCCCCAGCATTTT	CASSLVGQASNQPQHF
-	-	TRBJ2-1	TRBV7-9	TGTGCCAGCAGCTTGGGACCTCCTCCGGACAATGAGCAGTTCTTC	CASSLGPPPDNEQFF
-	TRBD2	TRBJ2-7	TRBV13	TGTGCCAGCAGCCCCTCGTTGGGGGAGGGCGTCGACGAGCAGTACTTC	CASSPSLGEGVDEQYF
once	-	TRBJ1-6	TRBV6-5	TGTGCCAGCAGTTACTCGCAGGGGACGTCACCCCTCCACTTT	CASSYSQGTSPLHF
-	-	TRBJ1-4	TRBV7-9	TGTGCCAGCAGCATCCGGGATACCCTTGAGGCAACTAATGAAAAACTGTTTTTT	CASSIRDTLEATNEKLFF
-	-	TRBJ1-1	TRBV9	TGTGCCAGCAGCTTAGAAAGGCAGCTGAACACTGAAGCTTTCTTT	CASSLERQLNTEAFF
-	-	TRBJ2-3	TRBV7-7	TGTGCCAGCAGTCGGGACACCACAGATACGCAGTATTTT	CASSRDTTDTQYF
-	-	TRBJ1-1	TRBV10-3	TGTGCCATCAGTGACCCCTCGGAGGGAACTGAAGCTTTCTTT	CAISDPSEGTEAFF
-	TRBD1	TRBJ1-3	TRBV11-2	TGTGCCAGCAGCCCGGACAGGCACTCTGGAAACACCATATATTTT	CASSPDRHSGNTIYF
few	-	TRBJ1-1	TRBV10-3	TGTGCCATCAGTGCGGGGACCCTTGGAGCTTTCTTT	CAISAGTLGAFF
once	-	TRBJ1-1	TRBV29-1	TGCAGCGTCGTGACAGAGAACACTGAAGCTTTCTTT	CSVVTENTEAFF
-	-	TRBJ2-7	TRBV10-2	TGCGCCAGCAGTCCCCAAAACTCCTACGAGCAGTACTTC	CASSPQNSYEQYF
-	TRBD1	TRBJ2-6	TRBV7-9	TGTGCCAGCGGTGGGACAGCCCTCCAAGGTGGGGCCAACGTCCTGACTTTC	CASGGTALQGGANVLTF
-	TRBD2	TRBJ2-7	TRBV7-2	TGTGCCAGCAGCCATAGGACTAGCGGGAGTTTTTTCCCCTACGAGCAGTACTTC	CASSHRTSGSFFPYEQYF
-	-	TRBJ2-2	TRBV27	TGTGCCAGCAGTTTAATCGGGCAGAGACTACCCAGGGAGCTGTTTTTT	CASSLIGQRLPRELFF
-	-	TRBJ1-3	TRBV10-3	TGTGCCAGCCTTGAAGGAACACTCTCTGGAAACACCATATATTTT	CASLEGTLSGNTIYF
-	TRBD1	TRBJ2-7	TRBV29-1	TGCAGCGTCCCCGGGACAGTCGAGCAGTACTTC	CSVPGTVEQYF
-	-	TRBJ2-7	TRBV6-5	TGTGCCAGCAGTTACACGAAAGGGGAGCAGTACTTC	CASSYTKGEQYF
-	TRBD2	TRBJ2-2	TRBV4-2	TGTGCCAGCAGCCCAAACCCAGCGGGAGTTGCCACCGGGGAGCTGTTTTTT	CASSPNPAGVATGELFF
-	-	TRBJ2-5	TRBV11-2	TGTGCCAGCAGCCTGGGCGAGGCTCTCCGAGAGACCCAGTACTTC	CASSLGEALRETQYF
-	-	TRBJ2-1	TRBV27	TGTGCCAGCAGTGTCCTCCGCGGCCCGGGGAATGAGCAGTTCTTC	CASSVLRGPGNEQFF
once	TRBD2	TRBJ2-7	TRBV7-9	TGTGCCAGCAGCCAAAGCGGGAGCTCCTACGAGCAGTACTTC	CASSQSGSSYEQYF
-	TRBD2	TRBJ2-1	TRBV7-8	TGTGCCAGCAGCTTAGTTCTAGCGGGAAGTGTGAAGTACAATGAGCAGTTCTTC	CASSLVLAGSVKYNEQFF
-	-	TRBJ1-3	TRBV9	TGTGCCAGCAGCACTCACGGAGGGCCGACTGGAAACACCATATATTTT	CASSTHGGPTGNTIYF